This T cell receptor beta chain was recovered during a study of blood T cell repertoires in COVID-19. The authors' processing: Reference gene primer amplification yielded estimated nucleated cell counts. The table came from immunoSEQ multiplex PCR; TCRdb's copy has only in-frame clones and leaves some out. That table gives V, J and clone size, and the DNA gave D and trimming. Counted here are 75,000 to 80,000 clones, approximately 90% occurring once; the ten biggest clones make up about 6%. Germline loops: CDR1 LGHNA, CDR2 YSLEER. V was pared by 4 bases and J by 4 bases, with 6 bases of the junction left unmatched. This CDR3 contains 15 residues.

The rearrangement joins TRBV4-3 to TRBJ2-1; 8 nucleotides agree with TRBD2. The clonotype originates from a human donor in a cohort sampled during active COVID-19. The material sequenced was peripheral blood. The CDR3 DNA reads TGCGCCAGCAGCCTAAACGGGGGGGCATACAATGAGCAGTTCTTC. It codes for CASSLNGGAYNEQFF.